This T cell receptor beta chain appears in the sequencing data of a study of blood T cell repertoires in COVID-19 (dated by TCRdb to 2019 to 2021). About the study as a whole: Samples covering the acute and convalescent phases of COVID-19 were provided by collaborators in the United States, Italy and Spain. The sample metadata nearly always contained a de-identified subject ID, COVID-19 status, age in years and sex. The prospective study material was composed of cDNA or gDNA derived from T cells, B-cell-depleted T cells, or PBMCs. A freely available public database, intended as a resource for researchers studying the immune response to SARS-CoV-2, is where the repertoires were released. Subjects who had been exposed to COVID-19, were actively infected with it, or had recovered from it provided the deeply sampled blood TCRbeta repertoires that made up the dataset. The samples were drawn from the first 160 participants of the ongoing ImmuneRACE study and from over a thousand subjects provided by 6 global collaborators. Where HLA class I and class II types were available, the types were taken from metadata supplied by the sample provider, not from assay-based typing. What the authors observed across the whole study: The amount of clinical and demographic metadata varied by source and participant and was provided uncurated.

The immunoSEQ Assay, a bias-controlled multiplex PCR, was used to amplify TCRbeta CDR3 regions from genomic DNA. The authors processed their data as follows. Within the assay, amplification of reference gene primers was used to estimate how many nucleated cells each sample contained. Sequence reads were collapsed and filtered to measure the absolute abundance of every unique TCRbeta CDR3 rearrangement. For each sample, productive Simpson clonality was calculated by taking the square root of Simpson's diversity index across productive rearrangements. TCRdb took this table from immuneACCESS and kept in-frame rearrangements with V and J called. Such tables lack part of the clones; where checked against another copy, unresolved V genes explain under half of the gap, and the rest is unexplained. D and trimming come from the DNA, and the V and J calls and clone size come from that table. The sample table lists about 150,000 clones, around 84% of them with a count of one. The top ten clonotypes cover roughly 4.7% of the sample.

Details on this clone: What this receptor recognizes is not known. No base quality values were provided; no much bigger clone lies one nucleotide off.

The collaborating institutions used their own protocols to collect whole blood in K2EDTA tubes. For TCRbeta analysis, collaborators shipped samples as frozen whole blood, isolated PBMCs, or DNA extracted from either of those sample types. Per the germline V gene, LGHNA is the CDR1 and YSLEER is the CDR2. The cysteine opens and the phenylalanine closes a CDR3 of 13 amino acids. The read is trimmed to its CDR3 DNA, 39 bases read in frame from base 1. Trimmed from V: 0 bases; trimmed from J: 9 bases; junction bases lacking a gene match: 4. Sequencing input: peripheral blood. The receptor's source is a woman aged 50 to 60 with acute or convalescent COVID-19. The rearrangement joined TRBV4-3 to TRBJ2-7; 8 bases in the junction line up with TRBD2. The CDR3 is CASSQEGLAGQYF. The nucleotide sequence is TGCGCCAGCAGCCAAGAAGGACTAGCTGGGCAGTACTTC.